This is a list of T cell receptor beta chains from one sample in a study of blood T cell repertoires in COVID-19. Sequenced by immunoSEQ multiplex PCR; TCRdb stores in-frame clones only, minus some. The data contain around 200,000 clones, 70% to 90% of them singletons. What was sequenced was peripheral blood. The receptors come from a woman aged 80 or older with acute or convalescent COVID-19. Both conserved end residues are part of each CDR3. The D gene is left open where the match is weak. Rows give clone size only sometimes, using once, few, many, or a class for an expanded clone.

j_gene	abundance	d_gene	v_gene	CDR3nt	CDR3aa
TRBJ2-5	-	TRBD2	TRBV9	TGTGCCAGCAGCGTAGGCCTAGCGGGAGAGACCCAGTACTTC	CASSVGLAGETQYF
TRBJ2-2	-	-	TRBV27	TGTGCCAGCAGTTCCGGGACACAGAACACCGGGGAGCTGTTTTTT	CASSSGTQNTGELFF
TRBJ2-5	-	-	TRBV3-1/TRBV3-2	TGTGCCAGCAGCCAGCCCACTAGTAGTGCAGAGACCCAGTACTTC	CASSQPTSSAETQYF
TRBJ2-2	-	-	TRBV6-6	TGTGCCAGCAGTTACGTCCCGGCCGGGGAGCTGTTTTTT	CASSYVPAGELFF
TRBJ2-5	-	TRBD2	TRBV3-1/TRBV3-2	TGTGCCAGCAGCCCTAGACTAGCGGGAGGGCCAGGAGAGACCCAGTACTTC	CASSPRLAGGPGETQYF
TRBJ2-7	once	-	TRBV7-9	TGTGCCAGCAGCCTTGACAGGCCGTCCTACGAGCAGTACTTC	CASSLDRPSYEQYF
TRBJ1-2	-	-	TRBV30	TGTGCCTGGAGTATTATGGGGGGGCTTGGCTACACCTTC	CAWSIMGGLGYTF
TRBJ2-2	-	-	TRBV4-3	TGCGCCAGCAGCATTCTTCCCGGGGAGCTGTTTTTT	CASSILPGELFF
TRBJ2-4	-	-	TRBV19	TGTGCCAGTAACGGACGGGAACCCAAAAACATTCAGTACTTC	CASNGREPKNIQYF
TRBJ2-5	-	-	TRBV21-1	TGTGCCAGCAGCAAAGATGGGAAGGGACAGGGGAGAGAGACCCAGTACTTC	CASSKDGKGQGRETQYF
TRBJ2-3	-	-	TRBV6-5	TGTGCCAGCAGTTACGCCAGCGCAATGAGCACAGATACGCAGTATTTT	CASSYASAMSTDTQYF
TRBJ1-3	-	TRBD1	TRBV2	TGTGCCAGCAGGAGACCGGGACAGGGATTCTCTGGAAACACCATATATTTT	CASRRPGQGFSGNTIYF
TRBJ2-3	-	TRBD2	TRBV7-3	TGTGCCAGCAGCTCTACTAGCGGGGTTAGCACAGATACGCAGTATTTT	CASSSTSGVSTDTQYF
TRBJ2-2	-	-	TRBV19	TGTGCCAGTAGTATAGAGGGGGCAGGGGACACCGGGGAGCTGTTTTTT	CASSIEGAGDTGELFF
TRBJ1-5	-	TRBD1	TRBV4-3	TGCGCCAGCAGCCCGGACAGGTATAGCAATCAGCCCCAGCATTTT	CASSPDRYSNQPQHF
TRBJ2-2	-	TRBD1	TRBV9	TGTGCCAGCAGCGTAGCGGTGGCAGGGGGTAACACCGGGGAGCTGTTTTTT	CASSVAVAGGNTGELFF